This T cell receptor (beta chain) was sequenced for a study of T-cell reconstitution after alpha-beta-depleted transplantation in children. Using unique molecular identifiers, the investigators prepared the TCRbeta library. TCRdb re-derived calls from the PCR reads in MiXCR, one entry per CDR3 protein. The sample records about 460,000 distinct CDR3 sequences, over 9.5% being singletons. Concerning this clonotype: The target antigen is unknown. A clone one base away is much larger, so this may be a read error.

General study findings and limits: T cells produced anew were the main source of T-cell counts and diversity one year after transplant.

This TCR was sampled from a child aged 2 to 9 with inherited bone marrow failure, due to receive a stem cell transplant. The specimen was PBMCs, collected before TCRalphabeta/CD19-depleted stem cell transplant.

The CDR3 is CSGGLAGQETQYF. The CDR3 DNA follows: TGCAGCGGGGGACTAGCGGGCCAAGAGACCCAGTACTTC. The V gene is TRBV29-1, the J gene TRBJ2-5, with TRBD2 matching 12 bases. Per germline, CDR1 SQVTM and CDR2 ANQGSEA. The CDR3 covers 13 residues. Trimming took 7 bases from V and 1 from J; bases not matched to a gene: 1. Drawing the rest from reference TRBV29-1 and TRBJ2-5, the complete variable domain is SAVISQKPSRDICQRGTSLTIQCQVDSQVTMMFWYRQQPGQSLTLIATANQGSEATYESGFVIDKFPISRPNLTFSTLTVSNMSPEDSSIYLCSGGLAGQETQYFGPGTRLLVL.